This T cell receptor beta chain was recorded in a study of blood T cell repertoires in COVID-19. Overall study context: The analysed material was cDNA or gDNA that came from T cells, B-cell-depleted T cells, or PBMCs.

The CDR3 is made up of 15 amino acids. V was pared by 7 bases and J by 4 bases, with 8 bases of the junction left unmatched. The germline V gene has CDR1 MNHNS and CDR2 SASEGT. Generated by immunoSEQ multiplex PCR, the TCRdb table keeps only in-frame clones and is missing some. Of approximately 470,000 clones in the sample, about 90% were seen once. The V gene is TRBV6-1, the J gene TRBJ1-5; 9 bases align to TRBD1. The TCR was taken from a young woman who had recovered from COVID-19. The sample consisted of PBMCs or T cells enriched from blood (not recorded which). The CDR3 sequence is CASITTGGNNQPQHF. In nucleotides, the CDR3 is TGTGCCAGCATAACGACAGGGGGAAATAATCAGCCCCAGCATTTT.